The 26 T cell receptor beta chains below come from one sample, sequenced in a study of cytomegalovirus exposure and HLA in healthy donors. The PCR employed 60 Vbeta primers together with 13 Jbeta primers. The repertoire was sequenced with immunoSEQ multiplex PCR; TCRdb's copy has only in-frame clones and lacks some. This sample has 40,000 to 55,000 clones, with roughly 73% found just once. The sequencing input was PBMCs. The source is a middle-aged woman in good health and CMV-seropositive.

This clone was observed a few times. The CDR3 DNA reads as TGTGCCAGCAGCCAAGTAGGAGCGGAAGGCTACACCTTC. Its translation: CASSQVGAEGYTF. The rearrangement joins TRBV4-2 to TRBJ1-2; no clear D gene. The CDR3 has 13 amino acids. The germline V gene has CDR1 LGHNA and CDR2 YNFKEQ. V was cut by 1 base and J by 8 bases, with 11 bases left in between.

In its sample, this clone was seen once. The V gene is TRBV9, the J gene TRBJ1-1; TRBD1 is a possible D gene (6 bases). CDR3 size: 13 residues. CDR1 SGDLS and CDR2 YYNGEE come from the germline V gene. V was trimmed by 6 bases and J by 6 bases, leaving 15 bases between them. CDR3 region: CASTDSWGAEAFF. In DNA form, the CDR3 reads TGTGCCAGCACGGACAGTTGGGGCGCTGAAGCTTTCTTT.

This chain connects TRBV19 to TRBJ1-1; tentative D call: TRBD1 (5 bases). Trimming pared 3 bases from V and 6 bases from J, leaving 11 bases between. From germline, CDR1 is LNHDA and CDR2 SQIVND (reference sequence). The CDR3 runs 13 residues. The CDR3 sequence: CASSISGLAEAFF. The CDR3 region has the DNA TGTGCCAGTAGTATCTCAGGGCTCGCTGAAGCTTTCTTT.

V is TRBV13 and J is TRBJ2-1, with TRBD1 identical over 9 bases. Germline values: CDR1 PRHDT, CDR2 FYEKMQ (reference sequence). Unmatched junction bases numbered 9, after V lost 5 bases and J lost 7 bases. The length of the CDR3 is 15 residues. The CDR3 sequence: CASSARTGAANEQFF. CDR3 coding DNA: TGTGCCAGCAGCGCACGGACAGGGGCTGCAAATGAGCAGTTCTTC.

The chain carries TRBV29-1 and TRBJ2-2; 9 bases map to TRBD1. Germline trimming cut 4 bases from V and 1 base from J; bases unmatched to any gene: 1. Germline lookup yields CDR1 SQVTM and CDR2 ANQGSEA. This CDR3 comprises 14 residues. CDR3 sequence (DNA): TGCAGCGTTGCGGGACAGGGGAACACCGGGGAGCTGTTTTTT. This codes for CSVAGQGNTGELFF.

This clone was observed a handful of times. The chain links TRBV29-1 to TRBJ2-2; 15 bases match TRBD2. Losses at the gene ends were 6 bases for V and 6 bases for J; bases not matched to a gene: 5. The CDR3 contains 15 residues. Germline CDR1 and CDR2: SQVTM and ANQGSEA. Here the CDR3 DNA reads TGCAGCGTCCGGACTAGCGGGGGGGCATCCGGGGAGCTGTTTTTT. It yields the protein CSVRTSGGASGELFF.

This clone was counted a single time. The V and J genes are TRBV11-2 and TRBJ1-1; 8 bases match TRBD1. CDR3 length equals 16 residues. The trim removed 4 bases at V and 1 base at J, leaving 8 bases unmatched. Germline V gene data show CDR1 as SGHAT and CDR2 as FQNNGV. CDR3 nucleotides: TGTGCCAGCAGCTATGGAAGGACAGGGAAGAACACTGAAGCTTTCTTT. It encodes CASSYGRTGKNTEAFF.

This chain connects TRBV5-4 to TRBJ2-7; TRBD1 is a possible D gene (6 bases). The germline CDR1 and CDR2 sequences are SGHNT and YYREEE (reference sequence). This CDR3 has 13 residues. Trimming pared 4 bases from V and 0 bases from J, leaving 8 bases between. As DNA, the CDR3 is TGTGCCAGCAGCGGACAGAGCTCCTACGAGCAGTACTTC. It translates to CASSGQSSYEQYF.

The rearrangement joins TRBV7-3 to TRBJ1-6, with TRBD1 matching 12 bases. The CDR3 runs 16 residues. The V and J ends lost 5 bases and 10 bases, in that order; junction bases with no gene match: 9. CDR1 SGHTA and CDR2 FQGTGA come from the germline V gene. The CDR3 bases are TGTGCCAGCAGCCTATCCGGGACAGGGGGCTTCTCACCCCTCCACTTT. Translation gives CASSLSGTGGFSPLHF.

J is TRBJ1-2 and V is TRBV5-1; 8 bases agree with TRBD1. V lost 1 base and J lost 1; bases outside the gene matches: 3. Germline CDR1 reads SGHRS; CDR2 reads YFSETQ. The CDR3 is 15 amino acids. CDR3 in amino acids: CASSLPDRVNYGYTF. The CDR3 DNA follows: TGCGCCAGCAGCTTGCCGGACAGGGTTAACTATGGCTACACCTTC.

The chain has TRBV5-1 and TRBJ2-1; perhaps TRBD1 as D (6 bases). CDR3 length equals 13 residues. The germline CDR1 and CDR2 sequences are SGHRS and YFSETQ. Trimming pared 7 bases from V and 4 bases from J, leaving 12 bases between. The CDR3 DNA reads TGCGCCAGCCGGGACATCGGTTACAATGAGCAGTTCTTC. It codes for CASRDIGYNEQFF.

The chain employs TRBV4-1 and TRBJ1-5; D remains unclear. V was trimmed by 1 base and J by 8 bases, leaving 9 bases between them. The CDR3 totals 13 residues. Germline lookup yields CDR1 MGHRA and CDR2 YSYEKL. CDR3 coding DNA: TGCGCCAGCAGCCAAGTTCCCGGGGAGCCCCAGCATTTT. As protein: CASSQVPGEPQHF.

The chain recombines TRBV9 with TRBJ1-1; no reliable D call. The CDR3 totals 11 residues. V dropped 3 bases and J dropped 10 bases, with 10 bases sitting between them. Germline-derived CDR1 and CDR2 are SGDLS and YYNGEE. CDR3 amino acids: CASSGTLGAFF. CDR3 coding DNA: TGTGCCAGCAGCGGGACTCTTGGAGCTTTCTTT. The whole variable domain, remainder taken from reference TRBV9 and TRBJ1-1, is DSGVTQTPKHLITATGQRVTLRCSPRSGDLSVYWYQQSLDQGLQFLIQYYNGEERAKGNILERFSAQQFPDLHSELNLSSLELGDSALYFCASSGTLGAFFGQGTRLTVV.

Concerning this clone itself: The sample has other DNA sequences that encode this CDR3 too. V is TRBV7-2 and J is TRBJ1-5; TRBD1 aligns across 7 bases. J was trimmed by 9 bases and V by 5 bases; bases with no gene match: 7. The V gene's germline CDR1 is SGHTA and CDR2 FQGNSA. The CDR3 runs to 13 residues. The CDR3 nucleotides read TGTGCCAGCAGCCCACAACAGGGGCCGCCCCAGCATTTT. This codes for CASSPQQGPPQHF.

This clone was found once. The chain employs TRBV30 and TRBJ1-3, with a possible D match to TRBD1 (5 bases). The germline gives CDR1 GTSNPN, CDR2 SVGIG (reference sequence). The CDR3 length is 15 residues. Trimming left V 5 bases short and J 0 bases short, with 14 bases between. The CDR3 loop reads CAWQPGLLSGNTIYF. The CDR3 DNA follows: TGTGCCTGGCAACCGGGACTGCTCTCTGGAAACACCATATATTTT.

CDR3 nucleotide sequence: TGCGCCAGCAGCCAAGATCCAGGGAGGGGTGAAAAACTGTTTTTT. Encoded protein: CASSQDPGRGEKLFF. The chain has TRBV4-3 and TRBJ1-4, with a weak D call TRBD1 (5 bases). CDR3 length: 15 amino acids. V was shortened by 0 bases and J by 7 bases, with 12 bases between the two germline ends. CDR1 and CDR2 (germline): LGHNA, YSLEER.

Only one count was recorded for this clone. The rearrangement links TRBV14 to TRBJ2-5, with D possibly being TRBD1 (6 bases). The CDR3 extends over 16 amino acids. The germline gives CDR1 SGHDN, CDR2 FVKESK. The V gene lost 2 bases and the J gene lost 4 bases, with 17 bases spanning the gap. CDR3 loop: CASSQNTPLGGETQYF. The CDR3 DNA reads TGTGCCAGCAGCCAAAACACCCCCCTAGGGGGAGAGACCCAGTACTTC.

V is TRBV30 and J is TRBJ1-5, with D possibly TRBD1 on 5 matching bases. The length of the CDR3 is 13 residues. Germline CDR1 is GTSNPN and CDR2 is SVGIG (reference sequence). The ends were cut back, 3 bases at V and 5 bases at J, with 11 bases in the middle. Here the CDR3 reads CAWSLGGYQPQHF. CDR3 bases: TGTGCCTGGAGCCTGGGGGGGTATCAGCCCCAGCATTTT.

J is TRBJ1-2 and V is TRBV5-4, with TRBD1 matching 9 bases. Per the germline V gene, CDR1 is SGHNT and CDR2 is YYREEE (reference sequence). With 4 bases clipped from V and 5 bases from J, the junction kept 18 bases outside the gene matches. The CDR3 runs to 18 residues. The CDR3 coding sequence is TGTGCCAGCAGCGCATTCCCGGGACAGGGCCTCCTAAAATATGGCTACACCTTC. Its protein product is CASSAFPGQGLLKYGYTF.

The chain is built from TRBV7-6 and TRBJ1-2; D is possibly TRBD1 (6 bases). CDR1 is SGHVS, CDR2 FNYEAQ, per germline. V lost 2 bases, J lost 8 bases, and 9 bases lay in between. The CDR3 length is 12 residues. The CDR3 loop reads CASSLNGGGYTF. The CDR3 DNA follows: TGTGCCAGCAGCTTAAATGGGGGCGGCTACACCTTC. Full variable domain (missing parts from reference TRBV7-6 and TRBJ1-2): GAGVSQSPRYKVTKRGQDVALRCDPISGHVSLYWYRQALGQGPEFLTYFNYEAQQDKSGLPNDRFSAERPEGSISTLTIQRTEQRDSAMYRCASSLNGGGYTFGSGTRLTVV.

The rearrangement links TRBV6-5 to TRBJ2-7; TRBD1 matches at 7 bases. Looked up from germline, CDR1 is MNHEY and CDR2 is SVGAGI. The CDR3 length is 12 residues. The CDR3 nucleotides are TGTGCAGCTGGGACAGACTCCTACGAGCAGTACTTC. Its protein is CAAGTDSYEQYF.

This sequence joins TRBV28 and TRBJ1-3, with D possibly being TRBD1 (6 bases). Germline CDR1 is MDHEN and CDR2 is SYDVKM. V was cut by 10 bases and J by 1 base, with 17 bases left in between. The length of the CDR3 is 15 residues. CDR3 in amino acids: CATSRGGLSGNTIYF. The CDR3 region has the DNA TGTGCCACCTCGCGGGGGGGCCTGTCTGGAAACACCATATATTTT.

The V call is TRBV5-1, the J call TRBJ2-5, with D unclear. Germline CDR1 reads SGHRS; CDR2 reads YFSETQ. There are 15 residues in the CDR3. The V end was cut by 1 base, the J end by 1 base, with 11 bases between. CDR3 sequence: CASSLLGIIQETQYF. The CDR3 DNA reads TGCGCCAGCAGCTTGCTGGGCATCATCCAAGAGACCCAGTACTTC.

The CDR3 protein is CASSESGRWASGDHDDEQYF. The CDR3 DNA reads TGTGCCAGCAGTGAATCAGGTCGGTGGGCTAGCGGGGACCACGACGACGAGCAGTACTTC. The chain joins TRBV2 to TRBJ2-7; 9 nucleotides match TRBD2. Germline values: CDR1 SNHLY, CDR2 FYNNEI. V trimming: 2 bases; J trimming: 5 bases; junction bases outside the gene matches: 22. The CDR3 is made up of 20 amino acids.

The chain recombines TRBV5-4 with TRBJ2-7; D unclear. Germline V gene data show CDR1 as SGHNT and CDR2 as YYREEE (reference sequence). The CDR3 length is 12 residues. V lost 4 bases to trimming and J lost 2 bases, with 7 bases between them. CDR3 sequence (DNA): TGTGCCAGCAGCCCCAACACCTACGAGCAGTACTTC. The encoded protein is CASSPNTYEQYF. Together with reference TRBV5-4 and TRBJ2-7, the CDR3 gives the full variable domain: ETGVTQSPTHLIKTRGQQVTLRCSSQSGHNTVSWYQQALGQGPQFIFQYYREEENGRGNFPPRFSGLQFPNYSSELNVNALELDDSALYLCASSPNTYEQYFGPGTRLTVT.

The gene calls are TRBV5-1 and TRBJ1-5; D remains unclear. Germline-derived CDR1 and CDR2 are SGHRS and YFSETQ. The V and J ends lost 4 bases and 5 bases respectively, with 10 bases between them. CDR3 length: 13 amino acids. CDR3 coding DNA: TGCGCCAGCAGCGCTGACGGGGATCAGCCCCAGCATTTT. Translating gives CASSADGDQPQHF.